The 27 T cell receptor beta chains given below trace back to one sample, sequenced in a study of CD8+ T cells in alopecia areata (dated by TCRdb to between 2018 and 2020). Libraries were made using the immunoSEQ multiplex PCR assay. RNA was extracted from all samples and reverse transcribed into cDNA, which served as template for TCR sequencing. TCRdb provides this immuneACCESS table in a form limited to in-frame rearrangements. Some clones are lacking; in checked studies, under half of them reflect an unresolved V gene, and why the rest are absent is not known. For this sample there are some 180,000 clones; about 56% appear just once. Over 4% of the sample comes from the top ten. The sequenced sample was CD8+ T cells sorted from blood. These receptor sequences come from a human donor in good health.

A note on this clone: Other DNA sequences of this sample code for an identical CDR3. The chain carries TRBV12-5 and TRBJ1-1; D is undetermined. CDR3 length: 12 residues. The germline CDR1 and CDR2 sequences are LGHNT and FRNRAP. V was shortened by 3 bases and J by 1 base, with 3 bases between the two germline ends. The CDR3 sequence: CASGLGNTEAFF. The CDR3 nucleotides are TGTGCTAGTGGTTTAGGGAACACTGAAGCTTTCTTT.

This clone was counted only a few times. V gene TRBV13 combines with J gene TRBJ2-3; D is ambiguous. Per the germline V gene, CDR1 is PRHDT and CDR2 is FYEKMQ (reference sequence). The CDR3 spans 12 residues. The V end was cut by 5 bases, the J end by 4 bases, with 7 bases between. The CDR3 is CASSIQPDTQYF. DNA for the CDR3: TGTGCCAGCAGCATTCAGCCAGATACGCAGTATTTT.

This clone has a handful of counts. V usage is TRBV7-9 and J usage is TRBJ1-2, with TRBD1 as a possible D gene (6 bases). The germline gives CDR1 SEHNR, CDR2 FQNEAQ (reference sequence). Trimming shortened V by 4 bases and J by 5 bases, and 17 bases separated the two germline ends. The CDR3 loop spans 15 amino acids. The CDR3 is CASSYSGDLSYGYTF. CDR3 nucleotide sequence: TGTGCCAGCAGCTACTCAGGGGATCTTTCGTATGGCTACACCTTC.

The V call is TRBV29-1, the J call TRBJ2-1, with D possibly matching TRBD2 (5 bases). The V gene's germline CDR1 is SQVTM and CDR2 ANQGSEA. This CDR3 region has 11 residues. V was clipped by 7 bases and J by 8 bases, with 12 bases between them. This CDR3 is CSARTGDEQFF. In DNA form, the CDR3 reads TGCAGCGCCAGGACCGGGGATGAGCAGTTCTTC.

The chain recombines TRBV7-9 with TRBJ2-3, with 9 bases matching TRBD2. V gave up 5 bases and J gave up 6 bases; unmatched junction bases: 6. This CDR3 is 14 amino acids long. Germline lookup yields CDR1 SEHNR and CDR2 FQNEAQ (reference sequence). The CDR3 DNA reads TGTGCCAGCAGCGAGGCGGGGGGGCTCGATACGCAGTATTTT. This encodes CASSEAGGLDTQYF.

This clone turned up a few times. The J gene is TRBJ1-5, the V gene TRBV9; 8 bases are shared with TRBD1. Germline values: CDR1 SGDLS, CDR2 YYNGEE. The CDR3 is made up of 15 amino acids. J gave up 2 bases and V 4 bases, and 5 bases lay outside the gene matches. CDR3 region: CASSHGQGGNQPQHF. In DNA form, the CDR3 reads TGTGCCAGCAGCCACGGACAGGGCGGCAATCAGCCCCAGCATTTT.

The chain joins TRBV15 to TRBJ1-2; a weak D match, TRBD1 (5 bases). The CDR3 spans 14 residues. The ends were cut back, 2 bases at V and 6 bases at J, with 13 bases in the middle. Germline V gene data show CDR1 as LNHNV and CDR2 as YYDKDF (reference sequence). Written as DNA, the CDR3 is TGTGCCACCAGCAGATCCGTCTCAGGGAATGGCTACACCTTC. Translation: CATSRSVSGNGYTF.

In the case of this clone: At one end, the junction sequence differs from germline, possibly due to a read error. Different DNA sequences within this sample yield the same CDR3. The chain has TRBV15 and TRBJ2-5, with D unresolved. The CDR3 is made up of 14 amino acids. Germline CDR1 and CDR2: LNHNV and YYDKDF (reference sequence). The chain's CDR3 is CATSREAWAETQYF. CDR3 in DNA: TGCGCCACCAGCAGAGAAGCGTGGGCAGAGACCCAGTACTTC. The full variable domain, rest sourced from reference TRBV15 and TRBJ2-5, is DAMVIQNPRYQVTQFGKPVTLSCSQTLNHNVMYWYQQKSSQAPKLLFHYYDKDFNNEADTPDNFQSRRPNTSFCFLDIRSPGLGDTAMYLCATSREAWAETQYFGPGTRLLVL.

This CDR3 reads CASSFDSLTGELFF. CDR3 in DNA: TGTGCCAGCAGCTTCGACAGTCTTACCGGGGAGCTGTTTTTT. The chain combines TRBV27 with TRBJ2-2, with D perhaps TRBD1 (5 bases). The CDR3 runs to 14 residues. The germline gives CDR1 MNHEY, CDR2 SMNVEV (reference sequence). V lost 6 bases, J lost 5 bases, and 13 bases lay in between.

Concerning this clone itself: The sample carries other DNA sequences with the same CDR3. Written as DNA, the CDR3 is TGTGCCAGCAGCTTGGGCAGCAATCAGCCCCAGCATTTT. Its translation: CASSLGSNQPQHF. The chain links TRBV5-6 to TRBJ1-5; no definite D call. The V gene's germline CDR1 is SGHDT and CDR2 YYEEEE. Trimming stripped 0 bases from V and 1 base from J, with 2 bases between. CDR3 size: 13 residues.

J is TRBJ1-1 and V is TRBV30; no definite D call. This CDR3 spans 14 amino acids. Germline V gives CDR1 GTSNPN, CDR2 SVGIG (reference sequence). Trimming removed 0 bases from V and 4 bases from J, with 12 bases in between. This CDR3 is CAWSVGSRSTEAFF. The DNA for the CDR3 is TGTGCCTGGAGTGTGGGCTCGAGGAGCACTGAAGCTTTCTTT.

This clone was counted a few times. J is TRBJ2-1 and V is TRBV4-1; 8 bases are shared with TRBD1. Trimming cost V 0 bases and J 9 bases; bases outside gene matches: 10. Germline V lookup: CDR1 MGHRA, CDR2 YSYEKL. This CDR3 is 16 amino acids long. The CDR3 here is CASSQETGAGTGEQFF. The CDR3 region has the DNA TGCGCCAGCAGCCAAGAGACAGGGGCCGGCACGGGTGAGCAGTTCTTC.

This chain uses TRBV4-1 with TRBJ1-6; D is possibly TRBD1 (5 bases). The germline V gene has CDR1 MGHRA and CDR2 YSYEKL. Trimming took 1 base from V and 8 from J, leaving 9 bases between them. The CDR3 runs 14 residues. The CDR3 bases are TGCGCCAGCAGCCAAGTCCAGGGAGATTCACCCCTCCACTTT. It codes for CASSQVQGDSPLHF.

This clone was seen only once. The rearrangement joins TRBV5-1 to TRBJ1-2; D not certain. V was pared by 1 base and J by 3 bases, with 13 bases between. The germline V gene encodes CDR1 SGHRS and CDR2 YFSETQ. CDR3 size: 15 residues. CDR3 coding DNA: TGCGCCAGCAGCTTGTATGTGGGAACGGACTATGGCTACACCTTC. Translated, it gives CASSLYVGTDYGYTF.

This clone was counted a few times. The J gene is TRBJ1-1, the V gene TRBV6-5, with a tentative D call TRBD1 (5 bases). The germline CDR1 and CDR2 sequences are MNHEY and SVGAGI. Trimming took off 8 bases at V and 0 bases at J, with 10 bases between the two ends. CDR3 length: 13 residues. The CDR3 spells CASFRGVNTEAFF. The CDR3 DNA is TGTGCCAGCTTTAGGGGTGTGAACACTGAAGCTTTCTTT.

This chain links TRBV5-4 with TRBJ2-7; TRBD2 aligns across 10 bases. The length of the CDR3 is 15 residues. The V gene end was trimmed by 0 bases and the J gene end by 4 bases; junction bases not matched to a gene: 4. CDR1 SGHNT and CDR2 YYREEE come from the germline V gene (reference sequence). The chain's CDR3 is CASSLAGTSDYEQYF. CDR3 sequence (DNA): TGTGCCAGCAGCTTGGCCGGGACTAGCGATTACGAGCAGTACTTC.

The gene calls are TRBV5-1 and TRBJ2-7; perhaps TRBD2 as D (6 bases). The ends were cut back, 3 bases at V and 5 bases at J, with 18 bases in the middle. The CDR3 loop spans 15 amino acids. CDR1 SGHRS and CDR2 YFSETQ come from the germline V gene. CDR3 amino acids: CASSYQGRLVDEQYF. Here the CDR3 DNA reads TGCGCCAGCAGCTACCAAGGGAGGCTCGTCGACGAGCAGTACTTC.

This clone was observed a few times. The CDR3 loop is CASSSRDRSGGYTF. CDR3 DNA sequence: TGTGCCAGCAGCTCCCGGGACAGGTCCGGGGGCTACACCTTC. The chain combines TRBV7-3 with TRBJ1-2, with 8 bases matching TRBD1. This CDR3 spans 14 amino acids. J gave up 8 bases and V 4 bases, and 9 bases lay outside the gene matches. The germline gives CDR1 SGHTA, CDR2 FQGTGA.

This clone turned up a few times. The CDR3 here is CASSLEADRYNEQFF. The CDR3 DNA sequence: TGTGCCAGCAGCTTAGAAGCCGACAGATACAATGAGCAGTTCTTC. The genes are TRBV7-9 and TRBJ2-1; D may be TRBD1 (5 bases). This CDR3 has 15 residues. V lost 1 base, J lost 4 bases, and 11 bases lay in between. Germline V CDR1 and CDR2: SEHNR, FQNEAQ (reference sequence).

This sequence joins TRBV4-1 and TRBJ1-5, with 12 bases matching TRBD1. The junction had 7 bases not matched to a gene; V was cut back by 1 base and J by 6 bases. The CDR3 is 17 residues long. Germline CDR1 reads MGHRA; CDR2 reads YSYEKL. CDR3 nucleotide sequence: TGCGCCAGCAGCCAAGGCCCGGGGACAGGGGGCGGTCAGCCCCAGCATTTT. This translates into CASSQGPGTGGGQPQHF.

This clone was counted between two and nine times. This chain uses TRBV18 with TRBJ2-6; maybe TRBD1 (5 bases). Germline CDR1 KGHSH, CDR2 LQKENI. The CDR3 has 18 residues. Between the trimmed V and J ends, which lost 3 bases and 4 bases, there was a span of 19 bases. The CDR3 coding sequence is TGTGCCAGCTCACCGATCGACCTCAGGGTGGAAGGGGCCAACGTCCTGACTTTC. It codes for CASSPIDLRVEGANVLTF. The full variable domain, its missing parts supplied by reference TRBV18 and TRBJ2-6, is NAGVMQNPRHLVRRRGQEARLRCSPMKGHSHVYWYRQLPEEGLKFMVYLQKENIIDESGMPKERFSAEFPKEGPSILRIQQVVRGDSAAYFCASSPIDLRVEGANVLTFGAGSRLTVL.

The rearrangement joins TRBV11-2 to TRBJ1-2; D is perhaps TRBD1 (5 bases). CDR1 is SGHAT, CDR2 FQNNGV, per germline. The ends were cut back, 7 bases at V and 2 bases at J, with 17 bases in the middle. The CDR3 runs to 15 residues. Here the CDR3 reads CASTQPAGPNYGYTF. CDR3 DNA: TGTGCCAGCACCCAGCCGGCAGGGCCGAACTATGGCTACACCTTC. Using reference TRBV11-2 and TRBJ1-2 for the parts outside the CDR3, the full variable domain is EAGVAQSPRYKIIEKRQSVAFWCNPISGHATLYWYQQILGQGPKLLIQFQNNGVVDDSQLPKDRFSAERLKGVDSTLKIQPAKLEDSAVYLCASTQPAGPNYGYTFGSGTRLTVV.

This clone was counted only a few times. V and J are TRBV2 and TRBJ2-3; 12 positions match TRBD2. CDR1 SNHLY and CDR2 FYNNEI come from the germline V gene. The CDR3 sequence is 16 residues long. The junction had 9 bases not matched to a gene; V was cut back by 7 bases and J by 4 bases. The CDR3 DNA is TGTGCCAGCATGGCGACTAGCGGGGGTGAGGCAGATACGCAGTATTTT. Encoded protein: CASMATSGGEADTQYF.

This clone was recorded a few times. V is TRBV30 and J is TRBJ2-1; the D is unclear. CDR1 and CDR2 (germline): GTSNPN, SVGIG (reference sequence). Trimming cost V 5 bases and J 7 bases, with 12 bases left between them. This CDR3 has 12 amino acids. This CDR3 reads CAWALAWNEQFF. CDR3 DNA sequence: TGTGCCTGGGCGCTCGCGTGGAATGAGCAGTTCTTC.

Only one count was recorded for this clone. The rearrangement uses TRBV6-5 and TRBJ2-7; TRBD2 agrees at 7 bases. The CDR3 has 10 amino acids. J gave up 6 bases and V 11 bases, and 4 bases lay outside the gene matches. Germline V gene sequence: CDR1 MNHEY, CDR2 SVGAGI. In DNA, the CDR3 is TGTGCCGTTGGCGGGGGCGAGCAGTACTTC. Amino acids: CAVGGGEQYF.

This rearrangement joins TRBV4-1 to TRBJ2-7, with 12 bases fitting TRBD2. Trimming removed 2 bases from V and 3 bases from J; junction bases left unmatched: 2. Germline V gene data show CDR1 as MGHRA and CDR2 as YSYEKL. The CDR3 is made up of 15 amino acids. CDR3 in amino acids: CASSQTTSGGYEQYF. The CDR3 nucleotides are TGCGCCAGCAGCCAAACGACTAGCGGGGGCTACGAGCAGTACTTC.

This clone has just a few counts. The genes are TRBV19 and TRBJ2-7, with 8 bases aligning to TRBD1. CDR3 length equals 15 residues. The ends lost 4 bases at V and 3 bases at J; junction bases unmatched: 8. The V gene's germline CDR1 is LNHDA and CDR2 SQIVND (reference sequence). CDR3 coding DNA: TGTGCCAGTAGTACGACCGGGACAGGTTTCTACGAGCAGTACTTC. The encoded protein is CASSTTGTGFYEQYF.